This TCR beta chain was profiled in a study of regulatory T cells in long-lasting Graves disease (dated by TCRdb to about 2021). Concerning the study at large: Antithyroid drugs had been taken for less than 3 months by newly diagnosed Graves' disease patients. Peripheral blood TCR sequencing and RNA sequencing compared persistent Graves' disease patients with newly diagnosed Graves' disease patients. The study was registered as a clinical trial and conducted in China. A total of 33 samples underwent TCR sequencing, from roughly 13 patients with persistent Graves' disease and 20 patients with newly diagnosed Graves' disease. Study-wide conclusions, independent of this receptor: The authors acknowledged the small sample size as a limitation that may reduce accuracy. Persistent disease showed preferential use of TRBV28, TRBJ1-2 and TRBJ2-5, whereas newly diagnosed disease favored TRBV20-1 and TRBJ2-1. A larger number of public clonotypes was shared among persistent patients (approximately 2,500) than among newly diagnosed patients (about 990). Compared with newly diagnosed patients, persistent Graves' disease patients had lower TCR Shannon entropy and fewer highly expanded clones, which suggests clonal expansion. Peripheral blood alone was examined, since thyroid tissue, which constituted the primary lesion, could not be accessed. Sequencing and analysis were limited to the TCR beta chain.

Library construction relied on multiplex PCR. Sequencer: Illumina HiSeq 4000. To build TCR beta libraries, CDR3 regions were amplified by Arm-PCR using iRepertoire HTBI primers. Before sequencing, the PCR products underwent gel purification. The paper's processing steps were these. Across samples, around 62 TRBV and 13 to 15 TRBJ segments were identified and used for gene usage analysis of CDR3 amino acid clonotypes. COPE and FqMerger were used to merge the filtered high-quality paired reads into contigs. BLAST was used to align contigs to IMGT TRBV, TRBD and TRBJ reference genes, and CDR3 was defined according to IMGT. Any clonotype with a frequency above 0.1% was classified as a highly expanded clone. Shannon entropy served as the measure of repertoire diversity, while the Gini coefficient captured V-J evenness. A clonotype found in more than one individual was treated as public. TCRdb itself trimmed the public reads at Q25 with fastp, ran MiXCR and retained productive beta chains. Records with the same CDR3 protein are collapsed into one entry carrying the most frequent genes and DNA. TCRdb, not the authors, supplied the V and J calls. The sample table records 370,000 or so distinct CDR3 sequences; about a sixth of these occur just once. The top ten constitute 20% to 25% of the sample.

V is clipped by 6 bases and J by 10 bases, and the sequence between their germline boundaries is 18 bases long. The germline V gene specifies MNHEY as CDR1 and SVGEGT as CDR2. The CDR3 runs 13 amino acids, cysteine and phenylalanine included. Only the CDR3 part of the read is kept: 39 bases, read in frame from the first base. The time point label for this specimen denotes: newly diagnosed GD, antithyroid drugs for less than 3 months. RNA was extracted from PBMCs in TRIzol for both TCR sequencing and RNA sequencing. The diagnosis of Graves' disease followed American Thyroid Association guidelines. Recruitment of patients was carried out at an endocrinology department in Xi'an, China. Each patient gave roughly 8.4 milliliters of peripheral blood, collected in an EDTA anticoagulant tube. Ficoll Paque Plus density gradient separation was used to isolate PBMCs, and no further T cell sorting was performed. RNA quality was checked with an Agilent 2100 Bioanalyzer and agarose gel, and concentration with a NanoDrop 2000.

With regard to this clonotype: Its cognate antigen has yet to be identified. Base qualities are not provided; no much larger clone lies one nucleotide away.

This sample was shared with a second study, whose subject was T cells in Graves' hyperthyroidism and ophthalmopathy. Drawing on the second study: Graves' hyperthyroidism was defined as stable when no progression to ophthalmopathy occurred over 18 months of follow-up. Hyperthyroidism patients were newly diagnosed, had a disease duration of under 2 months, and were aged 18 to 65 years. The study excluded patients with uncontrolled infections, other autoimmune diseases, pregnancy or lactation. Diagnoses relied on clinical symptoms, serum thyroxine and TRAb, thyroid ultrasound and orbital computed tomography. The TCR CDR3 was subjected to a first round of RT-PCR using the HTBI primer set and the Qiagen OneStep RT-PCR kit. Most expanded thyroid clonotypes (frequency above 0.001) were also found in blood, which suggests that blood repertoires may mirror thyroid immune responses. Ophthalmopathy was separated from stable hyperthyroidism by a 13 V-J signature model, with approximately 86% sensitivity and around 81% specificity obtained in cross-validation and 80%/75% obtained in testing. During validation, the model predicted progression to ophthalmopathy a median of approximately six months ahead of onset, with almost 71% sensitivity and 72.22% specificity. A discovery cohort of about 96 patients, about 44 with Graves' ophthalmopathy and about 58 with stable Graves' hyperthyroidism, was used to find distinguishing TCR V-J signatures. An independent validation cohort of around 20 hyperthyroidism patients and approximately 16 patients who later progressed to ophthalmopathy tested prospective prediction of ophthalmopathy. The roughly 100 discovery patients were randomly split 7:3 into training and test sets. In more than 5 Graves' hyperthyroidism patients, the study also compared T-cell repertoires from thyroid tissue with T-cell repertoires from blood. Once sampling was done, hyperthyroidism patients were given methimazole at a starting dose of 30 mg daily, whereas ophthalmopathy patients were given high-dose intravenous methylprednisolone. Libraries were constructed in a second round of multiplex PCR, after which size selection and purification were performed. The libraries were sequenced on an Illumina HiSeq2000 using paired-end 100 bp reads. Raw data were processed with SOAPnuke, discarding reads with adapters, uncalled bases, mean Phred below 15, or no exact constant-primer or identifier match. COPE v1.2.5 was used to merge high-quality paired reads, and clonotypes were defined as unique nucleotide sequences. MiTCR v1.1 was used to align the clonotypes against IMGT TRBV, TRBD and TRBJ reference segments. The analysis included only V-J combinations with a frequency above 0.0001, which together covered 99.2% of the repertoires. A TCS score was defined as the ratio of F50 (clonal expansion) to E x V (chaos), with BLOSUM62-based TCRdist applied between CDR3 peptides within each V-J. Welch's t-statistics and random forest reduced roughly 530 V-J features to 10 to 15, which were used in a naive Bayes classifier (R e1071). Sample size was not statistically predetermined, and investigators were not blinded to group allocation. The paper describes TCR Vbeta CDR3 sequencing of 140 or so peripheral blood samples, made up of roughly 45 ophthalmopathy patients, around 78 hyperthyroidism patients and 17 progressor patients.

The source material was peripheral blood mononuclear cells (PBMCs), sampled at new diagnosis, from a patient treated with antithyroid drugs. This receptor was obtained from a woman between 18 and 29 years old with Graves disease. Donor details come from another sample of the same person, matched by shared clones. The receptor chain draws on TRBV6-2 or TRBV6-3 and TRBJ1-2; no D gene can be assigned with confidence. The bases read TGTGCCAGCAGAGACGACGGCAGAAATGACTACACCTTC. Translated, this gives CASRDDGRNDYTF.